This T cell receptor beta chain was sequenced during a study of T cell responses to AZD1222 COVID-19 vaccine. From germline, CDR1 is SGHRS and CDR2 YFSETQ. V dropped 2 bases and J dropped 8 bases, with 17 bases sitting between them. CDR3 length: 15 amino acids. Study observations and caveats: Unmutated regions of variants are reportedly targeted by nearly half of spike-specific TCRs. Regions 160-218 and 743-854 dominated among vaccine-associated CD4 TCRs spanning spike.

Sequencing used immunoSEQ multiplex PCR; TCRdb keeps in-frame clones, though not all of them. This table holds more than 110,000 clones, about 92% found once. In the case of this clone: Antigen unknown.

The sample was peripheral blood, taken on day 0 of AZD1222 vaccination. The V call is TRBV5-1, the J call TRBJ2-1, with D perhaps matching TRBD1 or TRBD2 (5 bases each). This TCR was sampled from an adult in good health. CDR3 sequence reads: CASSFVGTPLDEQFF. CDR3 DNA sequence: TGCGCCAGCAGCTTCGTGGGGACGCCTTTGGATGAGCAGTTCTTC.